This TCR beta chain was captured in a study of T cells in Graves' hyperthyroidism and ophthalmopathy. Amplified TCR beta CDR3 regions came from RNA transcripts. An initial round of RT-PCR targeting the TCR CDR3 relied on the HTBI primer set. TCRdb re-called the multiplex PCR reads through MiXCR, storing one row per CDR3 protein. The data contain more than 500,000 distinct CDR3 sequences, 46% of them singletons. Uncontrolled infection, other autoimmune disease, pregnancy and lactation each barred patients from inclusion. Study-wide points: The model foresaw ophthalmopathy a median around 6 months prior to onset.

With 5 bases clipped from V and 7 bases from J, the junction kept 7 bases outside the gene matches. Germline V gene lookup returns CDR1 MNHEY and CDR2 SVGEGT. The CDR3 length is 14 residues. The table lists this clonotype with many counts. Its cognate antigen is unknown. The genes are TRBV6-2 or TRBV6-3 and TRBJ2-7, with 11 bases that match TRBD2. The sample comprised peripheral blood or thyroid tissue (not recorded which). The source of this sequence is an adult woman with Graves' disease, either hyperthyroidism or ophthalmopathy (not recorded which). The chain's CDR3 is CASSLAGGGGEQYF. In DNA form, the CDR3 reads TGTGCCAGCAGTCTAGCGGGAGGTGGTGGAGAGCAGTACTTC.